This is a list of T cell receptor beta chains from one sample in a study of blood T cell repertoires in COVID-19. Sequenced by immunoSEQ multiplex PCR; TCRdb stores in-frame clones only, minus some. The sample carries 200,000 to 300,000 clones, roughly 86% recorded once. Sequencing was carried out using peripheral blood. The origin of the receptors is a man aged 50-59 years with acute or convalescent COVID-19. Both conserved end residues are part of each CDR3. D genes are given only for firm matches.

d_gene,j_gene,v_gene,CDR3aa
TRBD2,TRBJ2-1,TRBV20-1,CSASSASGGYNEQFF
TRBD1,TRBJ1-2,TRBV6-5,CASSYSDRPYGYTF
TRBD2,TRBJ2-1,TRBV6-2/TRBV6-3,CASSYSIATSGSFYNEQFF
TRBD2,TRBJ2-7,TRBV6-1,CASSEASGTPSEQYF
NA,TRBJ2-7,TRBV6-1,CASSDPRADEQYF
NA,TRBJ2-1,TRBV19,CASSITSLLGNEQFF
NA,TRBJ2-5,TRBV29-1,CSGEVGGETQYF
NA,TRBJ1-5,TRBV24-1,CATSGRIDQPQHF
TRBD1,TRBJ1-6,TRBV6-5,CASSYQGVSPLHF
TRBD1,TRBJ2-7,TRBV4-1,CASSQVAGTGSYEQYF
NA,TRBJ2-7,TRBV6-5,CASRHGQGYEQYF
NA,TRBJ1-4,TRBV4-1,CASSQNFREKLFF
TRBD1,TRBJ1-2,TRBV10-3,CAISVAGGFYTF
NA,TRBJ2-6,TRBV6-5,CASYQAGGANVLTF
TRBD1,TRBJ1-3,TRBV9,CASSPSRGSSGNTIYF
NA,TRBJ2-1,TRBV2,CASTGDSYNEQFF
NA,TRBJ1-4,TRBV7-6,CASSLVPFSNEKLFF
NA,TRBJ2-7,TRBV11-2,CASSLVRPGFHEQYF
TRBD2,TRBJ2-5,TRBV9,CASSVGLAEETQYF
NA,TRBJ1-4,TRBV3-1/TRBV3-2,CASSQGDSLNEKLFF
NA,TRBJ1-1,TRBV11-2,CASSLVGGLNTEAFF
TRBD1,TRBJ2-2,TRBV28,CASTEYPGQGVPGELFF
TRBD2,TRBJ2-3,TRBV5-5,CASSLAGTSGGDTQYF
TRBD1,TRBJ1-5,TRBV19,CASDRGGQPQHF
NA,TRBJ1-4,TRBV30,CAWSNEGREKLFF
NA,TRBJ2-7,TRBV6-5,CASGGQTYEQYF
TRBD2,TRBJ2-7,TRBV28,CASASGSSYEQYF
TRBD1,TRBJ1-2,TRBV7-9,CASSLAGTGNYGYTF
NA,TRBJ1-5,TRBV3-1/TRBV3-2,CASSPFSGYSQPQHF
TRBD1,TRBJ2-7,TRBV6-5,CASSYPTGTGSYEQYF
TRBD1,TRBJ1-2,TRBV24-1,CATSETGVAGGYTF
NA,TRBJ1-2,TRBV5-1,CASSLDGNYGYTF
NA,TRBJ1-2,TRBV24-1,CATSDPGGGGYTF
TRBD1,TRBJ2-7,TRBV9,CASSPTGGSYEQYF
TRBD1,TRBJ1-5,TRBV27,CASSQGVTSNQPQHF
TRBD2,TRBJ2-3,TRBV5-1,CASRDYKHSTDTQYF
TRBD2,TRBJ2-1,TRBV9,CASSVALAGGSYNEQFF
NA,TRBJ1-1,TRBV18,CASSPYGERNTEAFF
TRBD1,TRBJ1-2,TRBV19,CASSMQTGGPINYGYTF
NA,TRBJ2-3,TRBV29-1,CSVLKPGGRGTDTQYF
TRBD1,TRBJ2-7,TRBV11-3,CASSSTQGPYEQYF
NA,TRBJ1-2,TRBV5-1,CASRYYADNGGYTF
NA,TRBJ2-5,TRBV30,CAWSATPGETQYF
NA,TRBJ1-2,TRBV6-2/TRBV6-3,CASSYSDSSNYGYTF
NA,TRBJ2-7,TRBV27,CASSLGLTYEQYF
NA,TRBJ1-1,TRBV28,CASRIRDSEAFF
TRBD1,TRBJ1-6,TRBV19,CASIDRGSSYNSPLHF
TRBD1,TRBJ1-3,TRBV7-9,CASSWDRDRNTIYF
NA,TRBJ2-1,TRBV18,CASSPTGYNEQFF
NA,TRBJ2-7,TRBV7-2,CASSLRTGEQYF